A single sample gave rise to the 24 T cell receptor beta chains below, sequenced in a study of T cell repertoires in cytomegalovirus infection (dated by TCRdb to between 2017 and 2020). This specimen's treatment or condition label, per the study, means: in vitro stimulation with specific CMV peptide epitopes to enrich CMV-specific T cells. For these TCRs, the target antigens are not known. These reads were obtained on an Illumina HiSeq 1500. In TCRdb, the public reads were trimmed at Q25 with fastp and aligned with MiXCR, with productive beta chains retained. Each record represents a unique CDR3 protein, reported with the most common genes and DNA among its rows. The sample contains about 480,000 distinct CDR3 sequences, around a third of them found a single time. The biggest ten clones account for roughly a sixth of the sample. The sample was cultured PBMCs, taken from culture after CMV antigen stimulation. Every receptor here comes from a human donor in good health (CMV status not recorded). Some clones in this sample may be carry-over from other donors' samples.

The table lists this clonotype with a few counts. This chain links TRBV7-2 with TRBJ2-1; no clear D. Per the germline V gene, CDR1 is SGHTA and CDR2 is FQGNSA. The CDR3 extends over 15 amino acids. The V gene lost 1 base and the J gene lost 0 bases, with 7 bases spanning the gap. The CDR3 loop is CASSLGMPSYNEQFF. CDR3 nucleotides: TGTGCCAGCAGCTTAGGAATGCCCTCCTACAATGAGCAGTTCTTC. The complete variable domain, with remaining parts taken from reference TRBV7-2 and TRBJ2-1, reads GAGVSQSPSNKVTEKGKDVELRCDPISGHTALYWYRQSLGQGLEFLIYFQGNSAPDKSGLPSDRFSAERTGGSVSTLTIQRTQQEDSAVYLCASSLGMPSYNEQFFGPGTRLTVL.

This clonotype was observed a handful of times. The V call is TRBV10-3, the J call TRBJ2-3; a weak D match, TRBD1 (6 bases). The CDR3 runs to 17 residues. Trimming removed 3 bases at V and 0 bases at J, with 16 bases between. Per the germline V gene, CDR1 is ENHRY and CDR2 is SYGVKD. The CDR3 nucleotides read TGTGCCATCAGTGAAACAGGGTCCGGGGTTAGCACAGATACGCAGTATTTT. This sequence encodes CAISETGSGVSTDTQYF.

The genes are TRBV2 and TRBJ1-1, with D possibly TRBD1 on 5 matching bases. The CDR3 extends over 14 amino acids. In germline, CDR1 is SNHLY, CDR2 FYNNEI. With 7 bases removed from V and 0 bases from J, the gap between germline ends came to 12 bases. CDR3 sequence: CASTQQVMNTEAFF. The CDR3 DNA is TGTGCCAGCACCCAACAGGTTATGAACACTGAAGCTTTCTTT.

The chain carries TRBV12-3 or TRBV12-4 and TRBJ2-1; TRBD1 is a possible D gene (6 bases). CDR3 length: 18 amino acids. The ends were cut back, 2 bases at V and 6 bases at J, with 23 bases in the middle. The CDR3 DNA is TGTGCCAGCAGTTTAACTGGGCCGGGGACAAGAGGGGCCAATGAGCAGTTCTTC. Its translation is CASSLTGPGTRGANEQFF.

This clonotype showed up just a few times. This sequence joins TRBV7-2 and TRBJ2-2; perhaps TRBD1 as D (6 bases). In germline, CDR1 is SGHTA, CDR2 FQGNSA. This CDR3 has 17 residues. V lost 5 bases to trimming and J lost 6 bases, with 22 bases between them. CDR3 amino acids: CASSLLGARQSAGELFF. CDR3 DNA: TGTGCCAGCAGCCTACTGGGGGCTAGACAGTCCGCCGGGGAGCTGTTTTTT.

V gene TRBV6-1 combines with J gene TRBJ2-7; D perhaps matches TRBD2 (5 bases). Germline V gene sequence: CDR1 MNHNS, CDR2 SASEGT. V lost 8 bases and J lost 0, with 11 bases in between. The CDR3 is made up of 13 amino acids. The CDR3 spells CASGRVDSYEQYV. CDR3 nucleotide sequence: TGTGCCAGCGGGCGGGTGGACTCCTACGAGCAGTACGTC.

This clonotype was detected a few times. V and J are TRBV11-2 and TRBJ1-1, with D hard to call. Germline V gene data show CDR1 as SGHAT and CDR2 as FQNNGV. Trimming cost V 3 bases and J 4 bases, with 21 bases left between them. This CDR3 comprises 17 residues. This CDR3 reads CASSLMRTALSSTEAFF. The DNA of the CDR3 is TGTGCCAGCAGCTTGATGAGGACCGCCTTGAGTAGCACTGAAGCTTTCTTT.

This clonotype occurred a few times. This chain joins TRBV14 and TRBJ2-1; D gene ambiguous. From germline, CDR1 is SGHDN and CDR2 FVKESK. The germline V and J ends were trimmed by 0 bases and 2 bases, with 11 bases remaining between them. This CDR3 spans 16 amino acids. The CDR3 sequence is CASSQDWTVPYNEQFF. CDR3 in DNA: TGTGCCAGCAGCCAAGATTGGACGGTGCCCTACAATGAGCAGTTCTTC.

The V gene is TRBV7-2, the J gene TRBJ1-2; TRBD1 aligns across 8 bases. CDR3 length: 18 residues. Looked up from germline, CDR1 is SGHTA and CDR2 is FQGNSA. V lost 5 bases and J lost 0; bases outside the gene matches: 14. The CDR3 DNA is TGTGCCAGCAGCCCAAGGAGGAACAGGGGGTTAGCTAACTATGGCTACACCTTC. It encodes CASSPRRNRGLANYGYTF.

This rearrangement joins TRBV6-4 to TRBJ1-1; D is ambiguous. The CDR3 length is 13 residues. CDR1 and CDR2 from the germline V gene are MRHNA and SNTAGT. V lost 2 bases, J lost 1 base, and 5 bases lay in between. The CDR3 region is CASSDMANTEAFF. CDR3 coding DNA: TGTGCCAGCAGTGACATGGCGAACACTGAAGCTTTCTTT.

The CDR3 DNA reads TGTGCCAGCAGTTCTGGGCAGGGGACCAATGAGCAGTTCTTC. It specifies CASSSGQGTNEQFF. The chain joins TRBV28 to TRBJ2-1, with D maybe TRBD1 (6 bases). Germline CDR1 MDHEN, CDR2 SYDVKM. V was pared by 4 bases and J by 6 bases, with 13 bases between. This CDR3 has 14 residues.

The chain carries TRBV4-3 and TRBJ1-6; possibly TRBD1 for D (5 bases). Trimming removed 0 bases from V and 9 bases from J, with 15 bases in between. Germline lookup yields CDR1 LGHNA and CDR2 YSLEER. The CDR3 is made up of 16 amino acids. CDR3: CASSQDDHRSFSPLHF. The CDR3 DNA reads TGCGCCAGCAGCCAAGATGATCACAGGTCGTTTTCACCCCTCCACTTT.

The chain joins TRBV9 to TRBJ2-7; TRBD1 matches at 7 bases. V dropped 2 bases and J dropped 2; count of bases not matched to a gene: 7. This CDR3 is built from 15 residues. Germline CDR1 SGDLS, CDR2 YYNGEE. The CDR3 coding sequence is TGTGCCAGCAGCGTCGAGGGGGCGCTACCCTACGAGCAGTACTTC. Protein product: CASSVEGALPYEQYF. Complete variable domain (other parts from reference TRBV9 and TRBJ2-7): DSGVTQTPKHLITATGQRVTLRCSPRSGDLSVYWYQQSLDQGLQFLIQYYNGEERAKGNILERFSAQQFPDLHSELNLSSLELGDSALYFCASSVEGALPYEQYFGPGTRLTVT.

The chain combines TRBV5-6 with TRBJ2-7; D remains ambiguous. The germline CDR1 and CDR2 sequences are SGHDT and YYEEEE. The CDR3 runs 13 residues. V lost 1 base and J 0 bases, leaving 5 bases between the germline ends. As DNA, the CDR3 is TGTGCCAGCAGCTTGAGCAACTCCTACGAGCAGTACTTC. Translating gives CASSLSNSYEQYF.

The chain joins TRBV7-2 to TRBJ2-1; perhaps TRBD2 as D (5 bases). CDR1 is SGHTA, CDR2 FQGNSA, per germline. Trimming took 1 base from V and 3 from J, leaving 10 bases between them. This CDR3 comprises 15 residues. The CDR3 here is CASSLEVLVYNEQFF. CDR3 nucleotides: TGTGCCAGCAGCTTAGAGGTACTAGTCTACAATGAGCAGTTCTTC.

V usage is TRBV7-2 and J usage is TRBJ2-5, with D hard to call. Germline CDR1 is SGHTA and CDR2 is FQGNSA. V lost 1 base and J lost 5, with 14 bases in between. The CDR3 is 15 amino acids. CDR3 sequence reads: CASSLEGKRSETQYF. The CDR3 DNA sequence: TGTGCCAGCAGCTTAGAAGGAAAAAGGAGCGAGACCCAGTACTTC.

The rearrangement links TRBV6-6 to TRBJ1-6, with 9 bases aligning to TRBD1. CDR1 is MNHNY and CDR2 is SVGAGI in the germline V gene (reference sequence). This CDR3 has 14 amino acids. V lost 6 bases, J lost 7 bases, and 4 bases stayed unmatched. The CDR3 sequence is CASRLGQGNSPLHF. The CDR3 nucleotides are TGTGCCAGCAGGCTGGGACAGGGCAATTCACCCCTCCACTTT.

The chain links TRBV7-8 to TRBJ2-3; TRBD1 matches 8 bases. CDR1 SGHVS and CDR2 FQNEAQ come from the germline V gene. The junction had 10 bases not matched to a gene; V was cut back by 1 base and J by 7 bases. The CDR3 spans 16 residues. CDR3: CASSLDRAGGRNTQYF. CDR3 nucleotide sequence: TGTGCCAGCAGCTTAGATCGGGCAGGGGGCAGGAATACGCAGTATTTT.

The V call is TRBV19, the J call TRBJ2-3; either TRBD1 or TRBD2 may fit D (6 bases each). The V and J ends lost 3 bases and 5 bases respectively, with 15 bases between them. The CDR3 is made up of 15 amino acids. The germline V gene encodes CDR1 LNHDA and CDR2 SQIVND (reference sequence). CDR3 bases: TGTGCCAGTAGTATCTGGGGGGCCGTGGGAGATACGCAGTATTTT. This sequence encodes CASSIWGAVGDTQYF.

This clonotype was observed at least ten times. The chain's CDR3 is CASSLDTTYGYTF. CDR3 nucleotides: TGTGCCAGCAGCCTGGACACTACCTATGGCTACACCTTC. V usage is TRBV7-8 and J usage is TRBJ1-2; a possible D gene is TRBD1 (5 bases). V gave up 5 bases and J gave up 4 bases, with 11 bases separating them. Germline V gene data show CDR1 as SGHVS and CDR2 as FQNEAQ. The CDR3 has 13 amino acids.

The V call is TRBV27, the J call TRBJ2-1; D is undetermined. This CDR3 contains 13 residues. V shed 6 bases and J shed 0 bases, with 6 bases lying between them. Germline V CDR1 and CDR2: MNHEY, SMNVEV (reference sequence). The chain's CDR3 is CASRPSSYNEQFF. DNA of the CDR3: TGTGCCAGCAGGCCCAGCTCCTACAATGAGCAGTTCTTC.

This sequence joins TRBV28 and TRBJ1-1; 7 bases are shared with TRBD1. The ends lost 3 bases at V and 4 bases at J; junction bases unmatched: 5. The germline V gene encodes CDR1 MDHEN and CDR2 SYDVKM. The CDR3 runs to 14 residues. CDR3 nucleotide sequence: TGTGCCAGCAGTTTTATTTCAGGGGGCACTGAAGCTTTCTTT. Protein sequence: CASSFISGGTEAFF.

This clonotype appeared a few times. The chain couples TRBV6-1 to TRBJ2-7, with TRBD2 matching 7 bases. Trimming took 4 bases from V and 6 from J; bases not matched to a gene: 3. The CDR3 has 12 residues. CDR1 is MNHNS and CDR2 is SASEGT in the germline V gene. CDR3: CASSVGGFEQYV. CDR3 DNA: TGTGCCAGCAGTGTGGGAGGGTTCGAGCAGTACGTC.

The CDR3 DNA sequence: TGTGCCTGGAGTGTCTTGTCATCGGGATATGGCTACACCTTC. Amino acids: CAWSVLSSGYGYTF. The chain uses TRBV30 and TRBJ1-2; D not certain. The CDR3 contains 14 residues. V was clipped by 0 bases and J by 5 bases, with 13 bases between them. Germline V lookup: CDR1 GTSNPN, CDR2 SVGIG (reference sequence). The variable domain in full, completed from reference TRBV30 and TRBJ1-2, reads SQTIHQWPATLVQPVGSPLSLECTVEGTSNPNLYWYRQAAGRGLQLLFYSVGIGQISSEVPQNLSASRPQDRQFILSSKKLLLSDSGFYLCAWSVLSSGYGYTFGSGTRLTVV.